These T cell receptor beta chains were read from a single sample in a study of blood T cell repertoires in COVID-19. Profiled with immunoSEQ multiplex PCR; TCRdb holds only in-frame clones, not every one. The sample lists approximately 250,000 clones, 80% to 90% occurring once. The sample comprised PBMCs or T cells enriched from blood (not recorded which). The source is a woman aged 30 to 39 with acute COVID-19. Each CDR3 is given with its conserved first and last residue. A D gene is named only where the DNA matches it firmly. Size tells how often a clone was seen (once, few, many) or the class of an expanded clone, and some rows leave it out.

CDR3 protein	CDR3 DNA	J gene	V gene	clone size	CDR3 length	D gene
CASSPGTSGPSTDTQYF	TGTGCCAGCAGCCCGGGGACTAGCGGGCCTAGCACAGATACGCAGTATTTT	TRBJ2-3	TRBV7-2	once	17	TRBD2
CASSPRSGQETQYF	TGTGCCAGTAGTCCAAGGTCAGGTCAAGAGACCCAGTACTTC	TRBJ2-5	TRBV19	once	14	NA
CASSHLQGDYGYTF	TGTGCCAGCAGCCATCTACAGGGGGACTATGGCTACACCTTC	TRBJ1-2	TRBV3-1/TRBV3-2	NA	14	TRBD1
CASSPETGGFYNEQFF	TGCGCCAGCAGCCCAGAGACAGGGGGCTTCTACAATGAGCAGTTCTTC	TRBJ2-1	TRBV5-1	once	16	TRBD1
CASSINGLAGESDTQYF	TGTGCCAGTAGTATAAATGGACTAGCGGGAGAATCCGATACGCAGTATTTT	TRBJ2-3	TRBV19	NA	17	TRBD2
CASSQEGTGGLAGSTDTQYF	TGTGCCAGCAGCCAAGAAGGGACAGGGGGACTAGCGGGGTCCACAGATACGCAGTATTTT	TRBJ2-3	TRBV4-2	NA	20	TRBD2
CASSLIPGGEQYF	TGCGCCAGCAGCTTGATTCCAGGGGGCGAGCAGTACTTC	TRBJ2-7	TRBV5-1	once	13	TRBD1
CAWTRGGTDTQYF	TGTGCCTGGACCAGGGGGGGCACAGATACGCAGTATTTT	TRBJ2-3	TRBV30	NA	13	NA
CASSISRSLVPNEKLFF	TGTGCCAGTAGTATATCCCGGAGCCTGGTTCCTAATGAAAAACTGTTTTTT	TRBJ1-4	TRBV19	NA	17	NA
CASSSLAGGSYNEQFF	TGTGCCAGCAGTTCCCTAGCGGGGGGCTCCTACAATGAGCAGTTCTTC	TRBJ2-1	TRBV27	NA	16	TRBD2
CASSLAGGNTEAFF	TGTGCCAGCAGCCTAGCAGGGGGGAACACTGAAGCTTTCTTT	TRBJ1-1	TRBV7-9	NA	14	TRBD1
CASSLVEAGEYEQYF	TGTGCCAGCAGCTTAGTCGAGGCAGGGGAATACGAGCAGTACTTC	TRBJ2-7	TRBV7-9	NA	15	NA
CASSEAWDSRGELFF	TGTGCCAGCTCGGAGGCCTGGGACAGCCGAGGGGAGCTGTTTTTT	TRBJ2-2	TRBV6-5	NA	15	TRBD1
CASSWASGYEQYF	TGTGCCAGCAGTTGGGCTAGCGGTTACGAGCAGTACTTC	TRBJ2-7	TRBV6-2/TRBV6-3	NA	13	TRBD2
CASYATGATNSPLHF	TGTGCCAGCTACGCGACAGGTGCTACCAATTCACCCCTCCACTTT	TRBJ1-6	TRBV28	NA	15	NA
CASSLLAGGAHNEQFF	TGTGCCAGCAGCTTATTAGCGGGAGGTGCCCACAATGAGCAGTTCTTC	TRBJ2-1	TRBV7-8	NA	16	TRBD2
CASSSRGADNYGYTF	TGTGCCAGCAGCTCCCGGGGGGCGGATAACTATGGCTACACCTTC	TRBJ1-2	TRBV6-2/TRBV6-3	NA	15	NA
CASSLLPGQTTTNEKLFF	TGTGCCAGCAGCTTACTCCCGGGACAGACTACAACTAATGAAAAACTGTTTTTT	TRBJ1-4	TRBV7-9	NA	18	TRBD1
CASSFIQGGEQYF	TGTGCCAGCAGTTTTATACAGGGGGGCGAGCAGTACTTC	TRBJ2-7	TRBV27	NA	13	TRBD1
CASSLRTSGIYNEQFF	TGTGCCAGCAGCCTGAGGACTAGCGGGATATACAATGAACAGTTCTTC	TRBJ2-1	TRBV14	few	16	TRBD2
CASSLAAEAYEQYF	TGCGCCAGCAGCTTGGCAGCAGAGGCCTACGAGCAGTACTTC	TRBJ2-7	TRBV5-1	NA	14	NA
CASKGQGVFEQYF	TGTGCCAGCAAGGGACAGGGGGTTTTCGAGCAGTACTTC	TRBJ2-7	TRBV25-1	NA	13	TRBD1
CASSPGESSSTEAFF	TGTGCCAGCTCACCAGGGGAGTCAAGCAGCACTGAAGCTTTCTTT	TRBJ1-1	TRBV18	once	15	NA
CASNSGGDEQYF	TGTGCCAGCAACTCGGGAGGGGACGAGCAGTACTTC	TRBJ2-7	TRBV5-4	NA	12	TRBD2
CASSQGQGGTEAFF	TGCGCCAGCAGCCAGGGACAGGGGGGCACTGAAGCTTTCTTT	TRBJ1-1	TRBV4-1	once	14	TRBD1
CASSYRDTQYF	TGTGCCAGCAGCTATAGAGATACGCAGTATTTT	TRBJ2-3	TRBV11-1	NA	11	NA
CASSLQAGATLQETQYF	TGTGCCAGCAGCTTACAAGCGGGAGCGACCCTCCAAGAGACCCAGTACTTC	TRBJ2-5	TRBV7-2	NA	17	TRBD2
CASLKLAGVNNEQFF	TGTGCCAGTCTCAAATTAGCGGGAGTGAACAATGAGCAGTTCTTC	TRBJ2-1	TRBV28	NA	15	TRBD2
CASKQGVGIDTEAFF	TGTGCCAGCAAACAAGGGGTTGGGATTGACACTGAAGCTTTCTTT	TRBJ1-1	TRBV2	NA	15	NA
CASSAIGLAATDTQYF	TGTGCCAGCAGCGCGATTGGACTAGCGGCCACAGATACGCAGTATTTT	TRBJ2-3	TRBV9	once	16	TRBD2
CASSSSGTGVYEQYF	TGTGCCAGTAGTAGCTCCGGGACAGGGGTCTACGAGCAGTACTTC	TRBJ2-7	TRBV19	NA	15	TRBD1
CASSPGTGGEYF	TGTGCCAGCTCCCCCGGGACAGGGGGTGAGTACTTC	TRBJ2-7	TRBV18	NA	12	TRBD1
CASSLYLGAYNEQFF	TGTGCCAGCAGTTTATACCTTGGGGCTTACAATGAGCAGTTCTTC	TRBJ2-1	TRBV28	NA	15	NA
CASSPAAGGLGEQYF	TGTGCCAGCAGCCCCGCTGCAGGGGGCCTGGGGGAGCAGTACTTC	TRBJ2-7	TRBV6-5	NA	15	TRBD1
CASSPGTENTEAFF	TGTGCCAGCAGCCCAGGGACAGAGAACACTGAAGCTTTCTTT	TRBJ1-1	TRBV28	NA	14	TRBD1
CATSDRSVGGGGETQYF	TGTGCCACCAGTGACCGTTCAGTGGGCGGGGGTGGAGAGACCCAGTACTTC	TRBJ2-5	TRBV24-1	once	17	TRBD2
CASSQELTDTGELFF	TGTGCCAGCAGCCAAGAATTAACTGACACCGGGGAGCTGTTTTTT	TRBJ2-2	TRBV3-1/TRBV3-2	once	15	NA
CASSLGVEYGNTIYF	TGTGCCAGCAGCTTAGGAGTTGAGTATGGAAACACCATATATTTT	TRBJ1-3	TRBV7-6	few	15	NA
CASSPPGGSGSFGNEQFF	TGTGCCAGCTCACCACCCGGGGGTAGCGGGAGTTTTGGCAATGAGCAGTTCTTC	TRBJ2-1	TRBV18	NA	18	TRBD2
CASSTDRGRTNYGYTF	TGCGCCAGCAGCACGGACAGGGGGCGAACTAACTATGGCTACACCTTC	TRBJ1-2	TRBV5-1	NA	16	TRBD1
CASSSSFITNQFF	TGTGCCAGCAGTTCCTCCTTCATCACTAATCAGTTCTTC	TRBJ2-1	TRBV6-2/TRBV6-3	NA	13	NA
CASSFGQGSSYEQYF	TGTGCCAGCAGCTTCGGACAGGGTAGCTCCTACGAGCAGTACTTC	TRBJ2-7	TRBV13	NA	15	TRBD1
CASSYSFTDYGYTF	TGTGCCAGCAGTTACTCGTTCACGGACTATGGCTACACCTTC	TRBJ1-2	TRBV6-5	NA	14	NA
CASSLGLEDTQYF	TGTGCCAGCAGCTTAGGGCTCGAAGATACGCAGTATTTT	TRBJ2-3	TRBV7-3	few	13	NA
CASSTGTEAFF	TGTGCCAGTAGCACAGGCACTGAAGCTTTCTTT	TRBJ1-1	TRBV19	NA	11	NA
CASSEEGKQFF	TGTGCCAGCAGTGAGGAGGGTAAGCAGTTCTTC	TRBJ2-1	TRBV2	few	11	NA
CASSSGTSPSTDTQYF	TGTGCCAGCAGCTCCGGGACTAGTCCTAGCACAGATACGCAGTATTTT	TRBJ2-3	TRBV7-8	once	16	TRBD2
CAWSPRSATNEKLFF	TGTGCCTGGAGTCCTCGCAGTGCAACTAATGAAAAACTGTTTTTT	TRBJ1-4	TRBV30	NA	15	NA
CASSLDRGDSNQPQHF	TGTGCCAGCAGTTTGGACAGGGGGGATAGCAATCAGCCCCAGCATTTT	TRBJ1-5	TRBV28	NA	16	TRBD1
CASGLAGGPGSHEQFF	TGTGCCAGCGGTCTAGCGGGAGGGCCTGGTTCGCATGAGCAGTTCTTC	TRBJ2-1	TRBV21-1	NA	16	NA
CAISAGQGTYEQYF	TGTGCCATCAGTGCGGGACAGGGGACTTACGAGCAGTACTTC	TRBJ2-7	TRBV10-3	NA	14	TRBD1
CASSVTEAFF	TGTGCCAGTTCAGTGACTGAAGCTTTCTTT	TRBJ1-1	TRBV6-5	NA	10	NA
CASSTYGTDSNEQYF	TGTGCCAGCAGCACATACGGGACAGATAGTAACGAGCAGTACTTC	TRBJ2-7	TRBV7-6	NA	15	TRBD1
CASSPQGAPNTQYF	TGTGCCAGCAGCCCACAGGGGGCGCCGAATACGCAGTATTTT	TRBJ2-3	TRBV11-2	NA	14	TRBD1
CASSEAIGTAYEQYF	TGTGCCAGCAGTGAAGCAATCGGGACAGCCTACGAGCAGTACTTC	TRBJ2-7	TRBV6-1	NA	15	TRBD1
CASSVGTGTSGTPYEQYF	TGTGCCAGCAGCGTAGGGACCGGGACTAGCGGGACACCCTACGAGCAGTACTTC	TRBJ2-7	TRBV9	once	18	TRBD2